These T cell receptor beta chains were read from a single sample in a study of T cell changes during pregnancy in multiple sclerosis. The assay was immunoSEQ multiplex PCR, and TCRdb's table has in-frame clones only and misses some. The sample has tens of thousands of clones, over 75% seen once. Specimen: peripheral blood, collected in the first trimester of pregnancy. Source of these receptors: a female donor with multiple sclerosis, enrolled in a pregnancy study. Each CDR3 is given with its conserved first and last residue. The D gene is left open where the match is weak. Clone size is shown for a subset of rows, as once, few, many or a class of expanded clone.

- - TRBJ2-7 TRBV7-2 CASSLGKTGDYEQYF TGTGCCAGCAGCTTGGGCAAGACAGGAGACTACGAGCAGTACTTC
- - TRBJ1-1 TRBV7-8 CASSPRNAPNTEAFF TGTGCCAGCAGCCCCAGAAATGCCCCGAACACTGAAGCTTTCTTT
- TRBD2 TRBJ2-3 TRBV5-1 CASSKGLAGGLVTDTQYF TGCGCCAGCAGCAAAGGACTAGCGGGAGGGCTAGTAACAGATACGCAGTATTTT
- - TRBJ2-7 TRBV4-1 CASSQRQEAYEQYF TGCGCCAGCAGCCAGAGGCAGGAGGCCTACGAGCAGTACTTC
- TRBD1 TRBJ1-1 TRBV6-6 CAIWTGLVAFF TGTGCCATCTGGACAGGGTTGGTAGCTTTCTTT
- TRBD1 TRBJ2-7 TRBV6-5 CASSLGQGVEQYF TGTGCCAGCAGCCTCGGACAGGGCGTCGAGCAGTACTTC
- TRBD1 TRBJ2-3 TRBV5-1 CASSPGQGGDTQYF TGCGCCAGCAGCCCCGGACAGGGGGGAGATACGCAGTATTTT
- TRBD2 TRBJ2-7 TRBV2 CASMRGGQYEQYF TGTGCCAGCATGCGGGGGGGTCAATACGAGCAGTACTTC
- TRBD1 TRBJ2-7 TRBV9 CASSVGGDRVFEQYF TGTGCCAGCAGCGTAGGGGGGGACAGGGTCTTCGAGCAGTACTTC
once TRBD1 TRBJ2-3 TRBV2 CASRLRQGGTDTQYF TGTGCCAGCAGGCTCAGACAGGGGGGCACAGATACGCAGTATTTT
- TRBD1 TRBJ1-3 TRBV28 CASSSISRTGAGGNTIYF TGTGCCAGCAGTTCAATCTCTAGGACAGGGGCGGGTGGAAACACCATATATTTT
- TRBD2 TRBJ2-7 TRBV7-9 CASSWGLDPYEQYF TGTGCCAGCAGCTGGGGACTAGACCCCTACGAGCAGTACTTC
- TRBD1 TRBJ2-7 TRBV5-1 CASSFQGRGLGGEQYF TGCGCCAGCAGCTTCCAGGGCAGGGGGCTCGGCGGCGAGCAGTACTTC
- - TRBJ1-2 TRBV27 CASSSRPGNYGYTF TGTGCCAGCAGTTCGAGACCGGGTAACTATGGCTACACCTTC
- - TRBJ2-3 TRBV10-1 CASSLEGVGTDTQYF TGCGCCAGCAGTTTGGAGGGAGTGGGCACAGATACGCAGTATTTT
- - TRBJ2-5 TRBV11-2 CASSLDFSRQETQYF TGTGCCAGCAGCTTAGATTTCTCCAGGCAAGAGACCCAGTACTTC
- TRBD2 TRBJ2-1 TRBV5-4 CASSPSNAGLAIYNEQFF TGTGCCAGCAGCCCCTCTAATGCTGGACTAGCGATATACAATGAGCAGTTCTTC
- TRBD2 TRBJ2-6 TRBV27 CASSGPFGTTTSGANVLTF TGTGCCAGCAGTGGACCCTTCGGGACTACCACCTCTGGGGCCAACGTCCTGACTTTC
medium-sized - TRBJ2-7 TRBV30 CAWSWGEEQYF TGTGCCTGGAGCTGGGGGGAGGAGCAGTACTTC
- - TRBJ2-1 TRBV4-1 CASSQELAYNEQFF TGCGCCAGCAGCCAAGAATTAGCCTACAATGAGCAGTTCTTC
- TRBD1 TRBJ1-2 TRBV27 CASRTGGYGYTF TGTGCCAGCAGGACAGGGGGCTATGGCTACACCTTC
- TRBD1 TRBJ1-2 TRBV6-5 CASSETGTYGYTF TGTGCCAGCAGTGAGACAGGGACCTACGGCTACACCTTC
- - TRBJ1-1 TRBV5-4 CASSLLGAKNTEAFF TGTGCCAGCAGCCTGTTGGGGGCGAAGAACACTGAAGCTTTCTTT